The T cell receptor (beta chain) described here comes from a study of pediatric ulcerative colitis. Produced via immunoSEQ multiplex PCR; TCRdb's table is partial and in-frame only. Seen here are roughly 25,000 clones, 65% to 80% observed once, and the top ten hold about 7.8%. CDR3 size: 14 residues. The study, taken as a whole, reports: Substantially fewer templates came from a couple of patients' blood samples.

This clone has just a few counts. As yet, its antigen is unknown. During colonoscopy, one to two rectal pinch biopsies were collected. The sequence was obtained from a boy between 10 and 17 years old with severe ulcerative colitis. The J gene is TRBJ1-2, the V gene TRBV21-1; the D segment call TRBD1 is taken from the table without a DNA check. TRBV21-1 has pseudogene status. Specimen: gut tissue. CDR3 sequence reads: CASSKGGQSVGYTF. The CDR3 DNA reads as TGTGCCAGCAGCAAAGGGGGGCAGAGTGTCGGCTACACCTTC.